This is a list of T cell receptor beta chains from one sample in a study of blood T cell repertoires in COVID-19. Assay: immunoSEQ multiplex PCR; the TCRdb copy retains only in-frame clones and omits some. Among 290,000 or so clones, approximately 91% were seen once, and the ten largest hold around 2.2%. The sequencing input was peripheral blood. Every receptor here comes from a woman between 25 and 40 years old with COVID-19, enrolled during active disease. The CDR3 runs from the conserved cysteine through the conserved F or W. The order of the fields is CDR3 length, clone size, D gene, J gene, V gene, CDR3 protein, CDR3 DNA. The D gene is left open where the match is weak. Clone size is given for some rows only: seen once, a few or many times, or a class if the clone is expanded.

cdr3_length: 17; clone_size: .; d_call: TRBD1; j_call: TRBJ1-6; v_call: TRBV19; cdr3_aa: CASSIGQGSSYNSPLHF; cdr3_nt: TGTGCCAGTAGTATCGGACAGGGGAGCTCCTATAATTCACCCCTCCACTTT
cdr3_length: 18; clone_size: once; d_call: TRBD1; j_call: TRBJ1-3; v_call: TRBV28; cdr3_aa: CASSSIRTGDFSGNTIYF; cdr3_nt: TGTGCCAGCAGTTCTATTAGGACAGGGGATTTCTCTGGAAACACCATATATTTT
cdr3_length: 13; clone_size: .; d_call: .; j_call: TRBJ2-5; v_call: TRBV29-1; cdr3_aa: CSVDRDSVKTQYF; cdr3_nt: TGCAGCGTTGATAGAGACAGCGTCAAGACCCAGTACTTC
cdr3_length: 16; clone_size: .; d_call: .; j_call: TRBJ1-5; v_call: TRBV19; cdr3_aa: CASSSSPSGGDQPQHF; cdr3_nt: TGTGCCAGTAGTTCTAGCCCTTCGGGGGGTGATCAGCCCCAGCATTTT
cdr3_length: 16; clone_size: once; d_call: TRBD1; j_call: TRBJ2-7; v_call: TRBV11-2; cdr3_aa: CASSLADRGSVYEQYF; cdr3_nt: TGTGCCAGCAGCTTAGCTGACAGGGGATCTGTCTACGAGCAGTACTTC
cdr3_length: 15; clone_size: .; d_call: TRBD1; j_call: TRBJ2-1; v_call: TRBV6-5; cdr3_aa: CASRPPGQGNNEQFF; cdr3_nt: TGTGCCAGCAGACCGCCGGGACAGGGTAATAATGAGCAGTTCTTC
cdr3_length: 16; clone_size: .; d_call: TRBD1; j_call: TRBJ1-4; v_call: TRBV5-8; cdr3_aa: CASSYRRGTANEKLFF; cdr3_nt: TGTGCCAGCAGTTACAGGCGTGGGACAGCTAATGAAAAACTGTTTTTT
cdr3_length: 13; clone_size: .; d_call: .; j_call: TRBJ1-1; v_call: TRBV6-1; cdr3_aa: CASSEVWGRLAFF; cdr3_nt: TGTGCCAGCAGTGAAGTATGGGGGCGCTTGGCTTTCTTT
cdr3_length: 15; clone_size: once; d_call: .; j_call: TRBJ2-2; v_call: TRBV3-1/TRBV3-2; cdr3_aa: CASSAWDSNTGELFF; cdr3_nt: TGTGCCAGCAGCGCGTGGGACTCCAACACCGGGGAGCTGTTTTTT
cdr3_length: 16; clone_size: few; d_call: TRBD1; j_call: TRBJ2-6; v_call: TRBV4-1; cdr3_aa: CASSPPDRAGANVLTF; cdr3_nt: TGCGCCAGCAGCCCCCCAGACAGGGCTGGGGCCAACGTCCTGACTTTC
cdr3_length: 16; clone_size: .; d_call: TRBD1; j_call: TRBJ2-6; v_call: TRBV19; cdr3_aa: CASMGQGRSGANVLTF; cdr3_nt: TGTGCCAGTATGGGACAGGGCCGGTCTGGGGCCAACGTCCTGACTTTC
cdr3_length: 15; clone_size: .; d_call: .; j_call: TRBJ2-1; v_call: TRBV5-8; cdr3_aa: CASSIRSLVVNEQFF; cdr3_nt: TGTGCCAGCAGCATCCGGTCACTAGTCGTCAATGAGCAGTTCTTC
cdr3_length: 15; clone_size: few; d_call: .; j_call: TRBJ2-7; v_call: TRBV3-1/TRBV3-2; cdr3_aa: CASSQGPTAVHEQYF; cdr3_nt: TGTGCCAGCAGCCAAGGACCGACGGCGGTCCACGAGCAGTACTTC
cdr3_length: 13; clone_size: once; d_call: .; j_call: TRBJ1-1; v_call: TRBV11-3; cdr3_aa: CASSFKGDTEAFF; cdr3_nt: TGTGCCAGCAGCTTTAAGGGGGACACTGAAGCTTTCTTT
cdr3_length: 12; clone_size: .; d_call: .; j_call: TRBJ1-2; v_call: TRBV6-5; cdr3_aa: CASSYGRFGYTF; cdr3_nt: TGTGCCAGCAGTTACGGCAGATTTGGCTACACCTTC
cdr3_length: 14; clone_size: .; d_call: .; j_call: TRBJ1-2; v_call: TRBV7-2; cdr3_aa: CASSRSRGNYGYTF; cdr3_nt: TGTGCCAGCAGCCGTAGTAGAGGGAACTATGGCTACACCTTC
cdr3_length: 15; clone_size: .; d_call: TRBD2; j_call: TRBJ2-7; v_call: TRBV10-1; cdr3_aa: CASSEFSGPSYEQYF; cdr3_nt: TGCGCCAGCAGTGAGTTTAGCGGGCCTTCCTACGAGCAGTACTTC
cdr3_length: 13; clone_size: once; d_call: TRBD2; j_call: TRBJ2-1; v_call: TRBV6-5; cdr3_aa: CASRGTTRPEQFF; cdr3_nt: TGTGCCAGCAGAGGGACTACGCGACCAGAGCAGTTCTTC
cdr3_length: 14; clone_size: once; d_call: .; j_call: TRBJ1-1; v_call: TRBV30; cdr3_aa: CAFRRGTLNTEAFF; cdr3_nt: TGTGCCTTCCGTCGGGGGACGCTGAACACTGAAGCTTTCTTT
cdr3_length: 17; clone_size: .; d_call: TRBD2; j_call: TRBJ2-1; v_call: TRBV11-3; cdr3_aa: CASSTTQGGSYYNEQFF; cdr3_nt: TGTGCCAGCAGCACCACTCAGGGCGGGAGTTACTACAATGAGCAGTTCTTC
cdr3_length: 15; clone_size: once; d_call: TRBD2; j_call: TRBJ2-3; v_call: TRBV29-1; cdr3_aa: CSAHGGTSGGDTQYF; cdr3_nt: TGCAGCGCACACGGCGGGACTAGCGGCGGAGATACGCAGTATTTT
cdr3_length: 15; clone_size: .; d_call: .; j_call: TRBJ2-2; v_call: TRBV5-1; cdr3_aa: CASSLQDGGTGELFF; cdr3_nt: TGCGCCAGCAGCTTGCAGGACGGAGGCACCGGGGAGCTGTTTTTT
cdr3_length: 15; clone_size: .; d_call: .; j_call: TRBJ2-2; v_call: TRBV7-6; cdr3_aa: CASTEGAENTGELFF; cdr3_nt: TGTGCCAGCACAGAAGGGGCAGAGAACACCGGGGAGCTGTTTTTT
cdr3_length: 13; clone_size: .; d_call: .; j_call: TRBJ1-1; v_call: TRBV29-1; cdr3_aa: CSVHARVGSEAFF; cdr3_nt: TGCAGCGTCCACGCACGGGTCGGCTCTGAAGCTTTCTTT
cdr3_length: 15; clone_size: .; d_call: TRBD2; j_call: TRBJ2-1; v_call: TRBV10-3; cdr3_aa: CAITPGLAGYNEQFF; cdr3_nt: TGTGCCATCACACCGGGACTAGCGGGATACAATGAGCAGTTCTTC
cdr3_length: 15; clone_size: .; d_call: .; j_call: TRBJ1-1; v_call: TRBV30; cdr3_aa: CAWSPSMGLSTEAFF; cdr3_nt: TGTGCCTGGAGCCCCTCCATGGGGCTGAGCACTGAAGCTTTCTTT
cdr3_length: 16; clone_size: few; d_call: .; j_call: TRBJ2-1; v_call: TRBV7-3; cdr3_aa: CASSLMGRSSYNEQFF; cdr3_nt: TGTGCCAGCAGCTTAATGGGGCGGAGCTCCTACAATGAGCAGTTCTTC
cdr3_length: 14; clone_size: .; d_call: TRBD1; j_call: TRBJ1-1; v_call: TRBV29-1; cdr3_aa: CSASHRGWNTEAFF; cdr3_nt: TGCAGCGCTTCTCACAGGGGCTGGAACACTGAAGCTTTCTTT